This TCR beta chain derives from a study of blood T cells in healthy people across ages. The overall study: Template switching recovered approximately one barcoded beta molecule for every two T cells. Study results and caveats: The study found TCR beta diversity correlated strongly with naive T cell percentage. In older individuals, TCR beta diversity per million T cells was lower, falling roughly linearly with age.

The CDR3 has 16 amino acids. With V trimmed by 5 bases and J by 7 bases, 5 bases remained unmatched. Germline loops: CDR1 SGHAT, CDR2 FQDESV (reference sequence). The use of a sample-barcoded 5' primer and a J-beta primer mix characterized a second PCR of roughly 6 to 11 cycles. Each cDNA molecule was tagged by a template-switch adaptor that had 12 random nucleotides. TCRdb reprocessed the 5' RACE reads with MiXCR, giving one entry per CDR3 protein. The data contain hundreds of thousands of distinct CDR3 sequences, roughly 50% of them singletons. Worth noting for this clonotype: Its antigen is currently unknown.

The gene calls are TRBV11-1 and TRBJ2-2; 15 bases fit TRBD2. Sequencing was performed on blood. This receptor was taken from a woman in her sixties in good health. The CDR3 DNA sequence: TGTGCCAGCAGCACACGGACTAGCGGGAGGGTCGGGGAGCTGTTTTTT. Protein sequence: CASSTRTSGRVGELFF.